What follows are 20 T cell receptor beta chains derived from one specimen sequenced in a study of somatic mutations in cytotoxic T cells in rheumatoid arthritis. Profiling relied on immunoSEQ multiplex PCR, and the TCRdb table lists in-frame clones only, not all of them. In the table there are under 5,500 clones, about four fifths of which are singletons. Sequenced material: CD8+ T cells sorted from blood. The receptors shown here come from a woman in her sixties with rheumatoid arthritis.

This clone has a single count. The V gene is TRBV28, the J gene TRBJ2-1; D is ambiguous. The CDR3 consists of 14 residues. CDR1 is MDHEN, CDR2 SYDVKM, per germline. V shed 4 bases and J shed 6 bases, with 13 bases lying between them. As DNA, the CDR3 is TGTGCCAGCAGTTCCCCCCCAACGGTCAATGAGCAGTTCTTC. Its protein product is CASSSPPTVNEQFF.

The rearrangement joins TRBV9 to TRBJ2-7; the match to TRBD1 covers 9 bases. CDR1 and CDR2 from the germline V gene are SGDLS and YYNGEE. V was clipped by 7 bases and J by 6 bases; unmatched bases: 11. The CDR3 contains 14 residues. The CDR3 region has the DNA TGTGCCAGCGGAGAGGAGACAGGGGGAACCGAGCAGTACTTC. As protein: CASGEETGGTEQYF.

The rearrangement links TRBV5-6 to TRBJ1-6; a possible D gene is TRBD1 (6 bases). The V end lost 0 bases, the J end lost 7 bases, and 11 bases lay between the germline ends. The CDR3 is 15 amino acids. CDR1 and CDR2 (germline): SGHDT, YYEEEE. The CDR3 protein is CASSLGAQGNSPLHF. CDR3 DNA: TGTGCCAGCAGCTTGGGAGCCCAGGGGAATTCACCCCTCCACTTT.

The genes are TRBV29-1 and TRBJ1-2; TRBD1 agrees at 8 bases. Trimming cost V 1 base and J 4 bases; bases outside gene matches: 5. The CDR3 contains 14 residues. CDR1 is SQVTM, CDR2 ANQGSEA, per germline. The CDR3: CSVEGQGLSYGYTF. The CDR3 DNA follows: TGCAGCGTTGAAGGACAGGGGTTGTCCTATGGCTACACCTTC.

This clone occurred once. The chain is built from TRBV4-2 and TRBJ2-1, with 8 bases aligning to TRBD2. CDR3 length: 14 amino acids. The germline V gene has CDR1 LGHNA and CDR2 YNFKEQ. V lost 1 base, J lost 9 bases, and 5 bases stayed unmatched. DNA for the CDR3: TGTGCCAGCAGCCAAGGGGCGGGGGGCTCTGAGCAGTTCTTC. Its protein product is CASSQGAGGSEQFF.

The chain couples TRBV27 to TRBJ2-4; 13 bases fit TRBD2. V lost 4 bases and J lost 13; bases outside the gene matches: 1. CDR3 length: 12 amino acids. CDR1 MNHEY and CDR2 SMNVEV come from the germline V gene (reference sequence). CDR3 loop: CASSSLAGGQYF. CDR3 nucleotide sequence: TGTGCCAGCAGTTCACTAGCGGGGGGGCAGTACTTC.

V usage is TRBV6-1 and J usage is TRBJ2-7, with a weak D call TRBD2 (5 bases). Germline CDR1 and CDR2: MNHNS and SASEGT. The CDR3 has 14 amino acids. V dropped 6 bases and J dropped 0 bases, with 12 bases sitting between them. The CDR3 DNA sequence: TGTGCCAGCAGGGCGACGGGAAGCTCCTACGAGCAGTACTTC. Its protein product is CASRATGSSYEQYF.

Sample share makes this clone large (0.1 to 1%). The sample has other DNA sequences that encode this CDR3 too. The chain couples TRBV29-1 to TRBJ2-7, with a possible D match to TRBD2 (6 bases). V was pared by 4 bases and J by 6 bases, with 16 bases between. CDR3 length: 13 residues. The germline gives CDR1 SQVTM, CDR2 ANQGSEA. This chain's CDR3 is CSVGSGENGEQYV. The CDR3 bases are TGCAGCGTTGGGTCGGGGGAAAATGGCGAGCAGTACGTC.

This clone has a single count. The chain uses TRBV5-1 and TRBJ2-1; D perhaps matches TRBD2 (6 bases). CDR1 and CDR2 (germline): SGHRS, YFSETQ. This CDR3 spans 16 amino acids. V was shortened by 2 bases and J by 0 bases, with 12 bases between the two germline ends. CDR3 coding DNA: TGCGCCAGCAGCTTACTTAGCGGTAGCTCCTACAATGAGCAGTTCTTC. Translating it yields CASSLLSGSSYNEQFF. The variable domain in full, completed from reference TRBV5-1 and TRBJ2-1, reads KAGVTQTPRYLIKTRGQQVTLSCSPISGHRSVSWYQQTPGQGLQFLFEYFSETQRNKGNFPGRFSGRQFSNSRSEMNVSTLELGDSALYLCASSLLSGSSYNEQFFGPGTRLTVL.

J is TRBJ2-1 and V is TRBV6-5, with 15 bases matching TRBD2. The CDR3 length is 15 residues. Per the germline V gene, CDR1 is MNHEY and CDR2 is SVGAGI. The J segment lost 7 bases and the V segment lost 7 bases, leaving 5 bases of the junction unmatched. The CDR3 coding sequence is TGTGCCAGCACCTTCGGGACTAGCGGGGGGAATGAGCAGTTCTTC. Translating it yields CASTFGTSGGNEQFF.

This sequence joins TRBV5-5 and TRBJ2-1, with a possible D match to TRBD2 (6 bases). CDR1 is SGHKS and CDR2 is YYEKEE in the germline V gene (reference sequence). Deletions cut 4 bases from V and 9 bases from J, with 11 bases between. The CDR3 covers 12 residues. CDR3 loop: CASSLEGPEQFF. CDR3 sequence (DNA): TGTGCCAGCAGCCTGGAGGGGCCTGAGCAGTTCTTC. Drawing the rest from reference TRBV5-5 and TRBJ2-1, the complete variable domain is DAGVTQSPTHLIKTRGQQVTLRCSPISGHKSVSWYQQVLGQGPQFIFQYYEKEERGRGNFPDRFSARQFPNYSSELNVNALLLGDSALYLCASSLEGPEQFFGPGTRLTVL.

The gene calls are TRBV28 and TRBJ2-3, with a tentative D call TRBD2 (6 bases). The V end was cut by 5 bases, the J end by 0 bases, with 21 bases between. Germline V lookup: CDR1 MDHEN, CDR2 SYDVKM. CDR3 size: 18 residues. The CDR3 protein is CASSNMVSWGDSTDTQYF. The CDR3 DNA reads TGTGCCAGCAGTAATATGGTTTCTTGGGGGGATAGCACAGATACGCAGTATTTT.

This clone was seen more than once but under ten times. This rearrangement joins TRBV28 to TRBJ1-2, with TRBD1 matching over 10 bases. The V segment lost 5 bases and the J segment 12 bases; nucleotides outside the gene matches: 15. The germline V gene has CDR1 MDHEN and CDR2 SYDVKM. There are 15 residues in the CDR3. CDR3 region: CASSTNPGTGDRHTF. In DNA form, the CDR3 reads TGTGCCAGCAGTACCAATCCCGGGACAGGGGATCGTCACACCTTC.

V and J are TRBV27 and TRBJ1-4, with a tentative D call TRBD1 (6 bases). The ends were cut back, 3 bases at V and 0 bases at J, with 11 bases in the middle. The CDR3 has 16 amino acids. Looked up from germline, CDR1 is MNHEY and CDR2 is SMNVEV (reference sequence). This CDR3 is CASSFHQGSTNEKLFF. CDR3 coding DNA: TGTGCCAGCAGTTTTCACCAGGGGTCAACTAATGAAAAACTGTTTTTT.

The chain couples TRBV5-6 to TRBJ2-7; possibly TRBD2 for D (6 bases). The CDR3 runs 15 residues. The germline gives CDR1 SGHDT, CDR2 YYEEEE. V lost 3 bases and J 0 bases, leaving 13 bases between the germline ends. CDR3 sequence reads: CASSSPAGGSYEQYF. The CDR3 DNA follows: TGTGCCAGCAGCTCCCCCGCCGGGGGCTCCTACGAGCAGTACTTC.

This clone was detected once. The chain employs TRBV5-1 and TRBJ1-4, with TRBD1 identical over 7 bases. Trimming removed 3 bases from V and 0 bases from J; junction bases left unmatched: 5. CDR3 length: 16 amino acids. CDR1 and CDR2 from the germline V gene are SGHRS and YFSETQ. The CDR3 DNA follows: TGCGCCAGCAGCTCCCACAGGGGTCCAACTAATGAAAAACTGTTTTTT. Translation: CASSSHRGPTNEKLFF.

A few counts support this clone. This chain connects TRBV5-4 to TRBJ1-3, with 7 bases lining up with TRBD1. J lost 2 bases, V lost 4 bases, and 6 bases had no gene match. Germline V gene sequence: CDR1 SGHNT, CDR2 YYREEE (reference sequence). The CDR3 runs 15 residues. The CDR3 spells CASSGTGETGNTIYF. The CDR3 coding sequence is TGTGCCAGCAGCGGAACAGGGGAAACTGGAAACACCATATATTTT.

This clone was seen a few times. The V call is TRBV9, the J call TRBJ2-4, with D possibly TRBD2 on 7 matching bases. The germline V gene has CDR1 SGDLS and CDR2 YYNGEE. The CDR3 sequence is 17 residues long. V lost 0 bases and J 8 bases, leaving 21 bases between the germline ends. In nucleotides, the CDR3 is TGTGCCAGCAGCGTAGAGGGGGGCGGCCTCCGGGGGGACATTCAGTACTTC. Protein product: CASSVEGGGLRGDIQYF.

The V call is TRBV7-2, the J call TRBJ2-1; 9 nucleotides line up with TRBD2. Germline V CDR1 and CDR2: SGHTA, FQGNSA. V was clipped by 3 bases and J by 2 bases; unmatched bases: 2. The CDR3 extends over 15 amino acids. This chain's CDR3 is CASSLGGGAYNEQFF. CDR3 DNA sequence: TGTGCCAGCAGCTTGGGCGGGGGGGCCTACAATGAGCAGTTCTTC.

The chain links TRBV13 to TRBJ2-3, with a possible D match to TRBD1 (6 bases). V dropped 6 bases and J dropped 4 bases, with 17 bases sitting between them. The CDR3 runs to 15 residues. Germline CDR1 reads PRHDT; CDR2 reads FYEKMQ (reference sequence). The CDR3 DNA is TGTGCCAGCAGTCTTAGGGCCAGGGGTCCAGATACGCAGTATTTT. This sequence encodes CASSLRARGPDTQYF.